These 24 T cell receptor beta chains were all obtained from the same sample, sequenced in a study of blood T cell repertoires in COVID-19. Data came from immunoSEQ multiplex PCR; TCRdb stores just in-frame clones and leaves some out. The sample lists around 92,000 clones; roughly 82% were seen once. The specimen was peripheral blood. All receptors derive from a human donor in a cohort sampled during active COVID-19.

CDR3 DNA sequence: TGTGCCAGCAGTTACTCCGCGAACACAGATACGCAGTATTTT. Translation gives CASSYSANTDTQYF. The chain employs TRBV6-2 or TRBV6-3 and TRBJ2-3, with D hard to call. V was pared by 0 bases and J by 2 bases, with 6 bases between. Looked up from germline, CDR1 is MNHEY and CDR2 is SVGEGT. This CDR3 is 14 amino acids long.

The sample holds many counts of this clone. The chain has TRBV5-1 and TRBJ2-7; perhaps TRBD1 as D (6 bases). The V end was cut by 5 bases, the J end by 3 bases, with 12 bases between. CDR3 size: 13 residues. Germline V lookup: CDR1 SGHRS, CDR2 YFSETQ. CDR3 bases: TGCGCCAGCAGACAGGGCGGAGGCTACGAGCAGTACTTC. The encoded protein is CASRQGGGYEQYF. The entire variable domain, with the rest obtained from reference TRBV5-1 and TRBJ2-7, is as follows: KAGVTQTPRYLIKTRGQQVTLSCSPISGHRSVSWYQQTPGQGLQFLFEYFSETQRNKGNFPGRFSGRQFSNSRSEMNVSTLELGDSALYLCASRQGGGYEQYFGPGTRLTVT.

This clone was observed a handful of times. The V call is TRBV14, the J call TRBJ1-5; TRBD1 is a possible D gene (5 bases). The CDR3 sequence is 16 residues long. Trimming took 0 bases from V and 6 from J, leaving 15 bases between them. Germline V gene sequence: CDR1 SGHDN, CDR2 FVKESK. The CDR3 nucleotides read TGTGCCAGCAGCCAAGACGGGGGGTATCTTCGTCAGCCCCAGCATTTT. Protein product: CASSQDGGYLRQPQHF.

This chain connects TRBV7-9 to TRBJ2-5, with TRBD1 identical over 8 bases. The CDR3 consists of 19 residues. Looked up from germline, CDR1 is SEHNR and CDR2 is FQNEAQ (reference sequence). V was pared by 0 bases and J by 5 bases, with 17 bases of the junction left unmatched. The CDR3 bases are TGTGCCAGCAGCTTAGCTAAGTTGATGGCAGGGGGCTCTTGGGAGACCCAGTACTTC. This translates into CASSLAKLMAGGSWETQYF.

The genes are TRBV4-3 and TRBJ2-7; 9 nucleotides agree with TRBD1. This CDR3 is 16 amino acids long. The germline gives CDR1 LGHNA, CDR2 YSLEER. J gave up 2 bases and V 0 bases, and 5 bases lay outside the gene matches. CDR3 in DNA: TGCGCCAGCAGCCAAGATCCTCGACAGGGGGCCTACGAGCAGTACTTC. It yields the protein CASSQDPRQGAYEQYF.

There are a few counts of this clone. The chain joins TRBV6-5 to TRBJ2-1; 7 nucleotides match TRBD1. Germline CDR1 reads MNHEY; CDR2 reads SVGAGI. The CDR3 totals 14 residues. The trim removed 6 bases at V and 6 bases at J, leaving 8 bases unmatched. CDR3 sequence reads: CASSTTGVGNEQFF. DNA for the CDR3: TGTGCCAGCAGCACTACAGGGGTGGGCAATGAGCAGTTCTTC.

The chain recombines TRBV21-1 with TRBJ1-1; the table's D call, TRBD1, was not checked against the DNA. TRBV21-1 counts as a pseudogene. The CDR3 is 14 residues long. The chain's CDR3 is CASSNAQGRTEAFF. The CDR3 nucleotides read TGTGCCAGCAGCAACGCCCAGGGAAGAACTGAAGCTTTCTTT.

The J gene is TRBJ2-5, the V gene TRBV6-5; 9 positions match TRBD2. Germline CDR1 is MNHEY and CDR2 is SVGAGI. The CDR3 sequence is 15 residues long. Trimming cost V 6 bases and J 4 bases; bases outside gene matches: 9. This CDR3 is CASRRFSGRGETQYF. The CDR3 nucleotides are TGTGCCAGCAGAAGGTTTAGCGGGAGAGGAGAGACCCAGTACTTC.

The rearrangement uses TRBV29-1 and TRBJ1-1; possible D gene TRBD1, 5 bases. V was clipped by 5 bases and J by 6 bases, with 16 bases between them. The V gene's germline CDR1 is SQVTM and CDR2 ANQGSEA. CDR3 length: 13 residues. DNA of the CDR3: TGCAGCGTTATCCTCGGGGGTCGTGCTGAAGCTTTCTTT. Translated, it gives CSVILGGRAEAFF.

CDR3 residues: CASSRGQPPLHF. DNA of the CDR3: TGTGCCAGCAGCAGGGGGCAACCACCCCTCCACTTT. This chain links TRBV12-3 or TRBV12-4 with TRBJ1-6; TRBD1 matches at 8 bases. V gave up 6 bases and J gave up 11 bases; unmatched junction bases: 3. The CDR3 extends over 12 amino acids.

The V and J genes are TRBV24-1 and TRBJ2-2, with 11 bases that match TRBD1. The CDR3 is 18 residues long. Germline values: CDR1 KGHDR, CDR2 SFDVKD. V dropped 4 bases and J dropped 0; count of bases not matched to a gene: 6. Here the CDR3 DNA reads TGTGCCACCAGTGAGTCAGGGGGACAGGGGGCGAACACCGGGGAGCTGTTTTTT. This sequence encodes CATSESGGQGANTGELFF.

This chain uses TRBV5-6 with TRBJ2-7, with D possibly being TRBD2 (5 bases). Germline CDR1 and CDR2: SGHDT and YYEEEE. The CDR3 runs to 12 residues. V lost 6 bases to trimming and J lost 0 bases, with 7 bases between them. Written as DNA, the CDR3 is TGTGCCAGCACCCGGGGCTCCTACGAGCAGTACTTC. Protein: CASTRGSYEQYF.

The chain combines TRBV10-2 with TRBJ2-5, with a weak D call TRBD2 (6 bases). This CDR3 has 14 amino acids. Germline V gene data show CDR1 as WSHSY and CDR2 as SAAADI. Trimming took off 6 bases at V and 3 bases at J, with 14 bases between the two ends. CDR3 bases: TGCGCCAGCAGCGAACTAGCAGTTGAAGAGACCCAGTACTTC. It is translated as CASSELAVEETQYF.

The chain recombines TRBV4-1 with TRBJ2-7; D not certain. Trimming shortened V by 3 bases and J by 3 bases, and 9 bases separated the two germline ends. Germline V gene lookup returns CDR1 MGHRA and CDR2 YSYEKL. This CDR3 region has 13 residues. In DNA, the CDR3 is TGCGCCAGCAGCCAGTCACAGAACTACGAGCAGTACTTC. Protein: CASSQSQNYEQYF.

This chain links TRBV7-9 with TRBJ1-1; TRBD1 matches at 7 bases. The CDR3 has 14 residues. J gave up 1 base and V 4 bases, and 3 bases lay outside the gene matches. Germline lookup yields CDR1 SEHNR and CDR2 FQNEAQ (reference sequence). The CDR3 loop is CASSSQGGNTEAFF. CDR3 DNA: TGTGCCAGCAGCTCTCAGGGGGGGAACACTGAAGCTTTCTTT.

DNA for the CDR3: TGTGCCAGCAGCCCTGGACTAGCGGGGGTTGAAGAGACCCAGTACTTC. Its translation is CASSPGLAGVEETQYF. The chain couples TRBV5-4 to TRBJ2-5, with 13 bases fitting TRBD2. The V gene's germline CDR1 is SGHNT and CDR2 YYREEE (reference sequence). The ends lost 4 bases at V and 3 bases at J; junction bases unmatched: 6. CDR3 length equals 16 residues.

V gene TRBV28 combines with J gene TRBJ2-1; no clear D. The CDR3 has 15 amino acids. The V end was cut by 3 bases, the J end by 10 bases, with 19 bases between. From germline, CDR1 is MDHEN and CDR2 SYDVKM. The CDR3 spells CASSFPSNLQEEQFF. DNA of the CDR3: TGTGCCAGCAGTTTCCCGTCCAATCTGCAGGAAGAGCAGTTCTTC.

The chain employs TRBV7-8 and TRBJ2-7, with TRBD1 identical over 9 bases. With 1 base clipped from V and 0 bases from J, the junction kept 7 bases outside the gene matches. Germline CDR1 reads SGHVS; CDR2 reads FQNEAQ. The CDR3 has 17 amino acids. CDR3 loop: CASSLGAGTGSSYEQYF. DNA of the CDR3: TGTGCCAGCAGCTTAGGGGCGGGGACAGGGAGCTCCTACGAGCAGTACTTC.

J is TRBJ2-1 and V is TRBV5-6; 7 bases are shared with TRBD2. From germline, CDR1 is SGHDT and CDR2 YYEEEE. Unmatched junction bases numbered 6, after V lost 4 bases and J lost 2 bases. The CDR3 is 15 amino acids. In DNA form, the CDR3 reads TGTGCCAGCAGCGCACGACTAGCCCCCTACAATGAGCAGTTCTTC. Translated, it gives CASSARLAPYNEQFF.

The V gene is TRBV5-6, the J gene TRBJ2-3; 9 positions match TRBD2. The CDR3 is made up of 17 amino acids. The V gene's germline CDR1 is SGHDT and CDR2 YYEEEE. J was trimmed by 5 bases and V by 3 bases; bases with no gene match: 13. The CDR3 is CASSSPTSGGRGDTQYF. Written as DNA, the CDR3 is TGTGCCAGCAGCTCCCCGACTAGCGGAGGAAGGGGAGATACGCAGTATTTT.

This rearrangement joins TRBV9 to TRBJ1-1; D ambiguous. From germline, CDR1 is SGDLS and CDR2 YYNGEE. V was trimmed by 0 bases and J by 4 bases, leaving 7 bases between them. The CDR3 sequence is 13 residues long. As DNA, the CDR3 is TGTGCCAGCAGCGTAGATACTGTCACTGAAGCTTTCTTT. This gives the protein CASSVDTVTEAFF.

V and J are TRBV7-2 and TRBJ2-7, with a weak D call TRBD2 (6 bases). Between the trimmed V and J ends, which lost 7 bases and 3 bases, there was a span of 16 bases. CDR1 is SGHTA and CDR2 is FQGNSA in the germline V gene. The CDR3 has 14 amino acids. The CDR3 protein is CASTERAGNYEQYF. The CDR3 bases are TGTGCCAGCACCGAGCGGGCGGGGAACTACGAGCAGTACTTC. Combining the CDR3 with reference TRBV7-2 and TRBJ2-7 gives the whole variable domain GAGVSQSPSNKVTEKGKDVELRCDPISGHTALYWYRQSLGQGLEFLIYFQGNSAPDKSGLPSDRFSAERTGGSVSTLTIQRTQQEDSAVYLCASTERAGNYEQYFGPGTRLTVT.

The chain employs TRBV7-6 and TRBJ2-7; D call uncertain. This CDR3 is 13 amino acids long. Looked up from germline, CDR1 is SGHVS and CDR2 is FNYEAQ. V was pared by 2 bases and J by 3 bases, with 8 bases between. The CDR3 DNA reads as TGTGCCAGCAGCTTATTCGGAGACTACGAGCAGTACTTC. Translation gives CASSLFGDYEQYF.

The chain employs TRBV7-2 and TRBJ2-5; perhaps TRBD1 as D (6 bases). V dropped 3 bases and J dropped 5 bases, with 10 bases sitting between them. Germline assignment: CDR1 SGHTA and CDR2 FQGNSA. The CDR3 has 13 residues. Here the CDR3 reads CASSFTGLETQYF. The CDR3 nucleotides read TGTGCCAGCAGCTTTACAGGGCTGGAGACCCAGTACTTC.